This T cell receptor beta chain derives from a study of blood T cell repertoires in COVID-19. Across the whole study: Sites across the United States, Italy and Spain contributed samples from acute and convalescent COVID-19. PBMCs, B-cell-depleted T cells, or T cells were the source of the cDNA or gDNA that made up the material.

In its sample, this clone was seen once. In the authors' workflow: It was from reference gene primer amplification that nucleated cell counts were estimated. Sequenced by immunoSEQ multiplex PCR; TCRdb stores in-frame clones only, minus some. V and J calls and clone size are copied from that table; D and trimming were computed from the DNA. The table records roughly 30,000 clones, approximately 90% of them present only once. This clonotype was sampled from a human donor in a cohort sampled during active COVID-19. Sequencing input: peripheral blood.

The CDR3 nucleotides read TGTGCCAGCAGCCAAGACGGGACTCGTGGCTCCTACGAGCAGTACTTC. Its translation is CASSQDGTRGSYEQYF. The rearrangement links TRBV4-2 to TRBJ2-7; perhaps TRBD2 as D (6 bases). The CDR3 is 16 residues long. Trimming stripped 0 bases from V and 0 bases from J, with 12 bases between. The germline V gene has CDR1 LGHNA and CDR2 YNFKEQ.